These 5 T cell receptor beta chains came from one sample sequenced in a study of beta chain features in type 1 diabetes. The antigens of these receptors remain unknown. Notes on the study in general: TCRB CDR3s from Type 1 diabetes patients were moderately but significantly shorter in all four CD4+ subsets.

Every bit of the isolated RNA underwent reverse transcription, so sequencing read expressed TCRB transcripts. TCRdb's table, derived via immunoSEQ multiplex PCR, lists solely in-frame clones and lacks some. The sample records about 700,000 clones, around 15% being singletons. The sequenced sample consisted of naive CD4+ T cells from blood. Every receptor here comes from a man aged 18 to 29 with type 1 diabetes.

The sample holds a few counts of this clone. The chain combines TRBV30 with TRBJ1-4; D uncertain. The germline gives CDR1 GTSNPN, CDR2 SVGIG (reference sequence). The CDR3 is 12 amino acids. With 5 bases removed from V and 10 bases from J, the gap between germline ends came to 14 bases. In DNA, the CDR3 is TGTGCCTGGGGAAGACAAGTCGGAAAACTGTTTTTT. Translating gives CAWGRQVGKLFF.

This clone was seen only a few times. The rearrangement joins TRBV7-9 to TRBJ1-6; TRBD1 matches 12 bases. The V segment lost 5 bases and the J segment 9 bases; nucleotides outside the gene matches: 5. The CDR3 runs 15 residues. Germline CDR1 is SEHNR and CDR2 is FQNEAQ (reference sequence). The CDR3 loop is CASSPGQGAGSPLHF. Written as DNA, the CDR3 is TGTGCCAGCAGCCCGGGACAGGGGGCTGGTTCACCCCTCCACTTT.

This clone was seen a handful of times. The chain uses TRBV5-1 and TRBJ2-5, with 10 bases fitting TRBD2. The CDR3 length is 14 residues. V dropped 6 bases and J dropped 2; count of bases not matched to a gene: 4. Germline V gene data show CDR1 as SGHRS and CDR2 as YFSETQ. The CDR3 protein is CASKTSGAQETQYF. As DNA, the CDR3 is TGCGCCAGCAAAACTAGCGGGGCTCAAGAGACCCAGTACTTC.

This rearrangement joins TRBV6-5 to TRBJ1-1; weak D call: TRBD1 (5 bases). The CDR3 has 12 residues. V was shortened by 6 bases and J by 8 bases, with 13 bases between the two germline ends. Germline values: CDR1 MNHEY, CDR2 SVGAGI. The CDR3 DNA sequence: TGTGCCAGCAGCGGGGACCGGGCAGAAGCTTTCTTT. Residues: CASSGDRAEAFF.

The rearrangement uses TRBV9 and TRBJ2-2; possibly TRBD2 for D (6 bases). V was shortened by 0 bases and J by 5 bases, with 8 bases between the two germline ends. Germline assignment: CDR1 SGDLS and CDR2 YYNGEE. The CDR3 sequence is 14 residues long. CDR3 protein: CASSVAGETGELFF. DNA of the CDR3: TGTGCCAGCAGCGTAGCGGGGGAGACCGGGGAGCTGTTTTTT.